The 6 T cell receptor beta chains given below trace back to one sample, sequenced in a study of cytomegalovirus exposure and HLA in healthy donors. Primers included in the PCR were 60 Vbeta and 13 Jbeta primers. Method: immunoSEQ multiplex PCR; TCRdb's copy keeps in-frame clones and lacks some. Among about 190,000 clones listed, 80% to 85% were seen once. The source material was PBMCs. The receptors were gathered from a woman in her thirties or forties in good health and CMV-seronegative.

On this clone itself: This same CDR3 is encoded by further DNA sequences in the sample. The J gene is TRBJ2-1, the V gene TRBV20-1; perhaps TRBD1 as D (5 bases). Trimming stripped 3 bases from V and 10 bases from J, with 10 bases between. The CDR3 is 11 amino acids. Germline V lookup: CDR1 DFQATT, CDR2 SNEGSKA (reference sequence). CDR3 amino acids: CSARASGEQFF. In DNA, the CDR3 is TGCAGTGCTAGGGCTTCAGGGGAGCAGTTCTTC.

The chain uses TRBV7-2 and TRBJ1-2, with a weak D call TRBD1 (5 bases). This CDR3 is built from 13 residues. The ends were cut back, 5 bases at V and 4 bases at J, with 11 bases in the middle. From germline, CDR1 is SGHTA and CDR2 FQGNSA. CDR3 region: CASSRVGAYGYTF. Here the CDR3 DNA reads TGTGCCAGCAGCCGCGTAGGGGCCTATGGCTACACCTTC.

The CDR3 loop is CASSFGEISNQPQHF. The CDR3 region has the DNA TGTGCCAGCAGCTTTGGAGAAATCAGCAATCAGCCCCAGCATTTT. The chain carries TRBV7-2 and TRBJ1-5; D remains ambiguous. This CDR3 is built from 15 residues. Looked up from germline, CDR1 is SGHTA and CDR2 is FQGNSA. The V and J ends lost 3 bases and 1 base respectively, with 10 bases between them.

This chain links TRBV6-6 with TRBJ1-1; D ambiguous. Germline CDR1 MNHNY, CDR2 SVGAGI (reference sequence). The V gene lost 2 bases and the J gene lost 2 bases, with 9 bases spanning the gap. CDR3 length: 14 residues. The CDR3 nucleotides are TGTGCCAGCAGTTACGGGAGGAGCAACACTGAAGCTTTCTTT. Its translation: CASSYGRSNTEAFF.

V is TRBV4-3 and J is TRBJ2-1; 10 nucleotides agree with TRBD2. The germline CDR1 and CDR2 sequences are LGHNA and YSLEER. The CDR3 is made up of 17 amino acids. The J segment lost 10 bases and the V segment lost 1 base, leaving 13 bases of the junction unmatched. The CDR3 region has the DNA TGCGCCAGCAGCCAAGTCTTCGGTCTAGCGGGAGCACTCGAGCAGTTCTTC. This encodes CASSQVFGLAGALEQFF.

This rearrangement joins TRBV19 to TRBJ2-7, with 11 bases lining up with TRBD1. Germline lookup yields CDR1 LNHDA and CDR2 SQIVND (reference sequence). With V trimmed by 4 bases and J by 2 bases, 4 bases remained unmatched. This CDR3 has 15 amino acids. CDR3 amino acids: CASSTGTGGTYEQYF. CDR3 DNA: TGTGCCAGTAGTACGGGGACAGGGGGGACCTACGAGCAGTACTTC.